This TCR beta chain was recovered during a study of CD8+CD57+ T cells in acquired aplastic anemia. The V gene end was trimmed by 0 bases and the J gene end by 4 bases; junction bases not matched to a gene: 16. This CDR3 spans 19 amino acids. Germline CDR1 is SGHRS and CDR2 is YFSETQ. Genomic DNA provided the template from which TCR beta VDJ and CDR3 profiles were obtained. TCRdb passed the reads through MiXCR, listing each CDR3 protein once. This sample carries approximately 260,000 distinct CDR3 sequences, around 82% of them seen once, and the ten largest clones take less than 50%. This clonotype was detected only once. Flow cytometry had shown expanded CD8+CD57+ cells in the patients chosen for sequencing. No therapy was given to patients before blood sampling.

Sequencing was performed on sorted CD4+, CD8+, or CD8+CD57+ T cells (not recorded which) from PBMCs. The chain is built from TRBV5-1 and TRBJ2-3; TRBD2 aligns across 8 bases. This receptor was obtained from a human donor with aplastic anemia. The CDR3 sequence: CASSLARTSPGLGSDTQYF. CDR3 nucleotide sequence: TGCGCCAGCAGCTTGGCCCGGACTTCCCCGGGACTAGGATCAGATACGCAGTATTTT.